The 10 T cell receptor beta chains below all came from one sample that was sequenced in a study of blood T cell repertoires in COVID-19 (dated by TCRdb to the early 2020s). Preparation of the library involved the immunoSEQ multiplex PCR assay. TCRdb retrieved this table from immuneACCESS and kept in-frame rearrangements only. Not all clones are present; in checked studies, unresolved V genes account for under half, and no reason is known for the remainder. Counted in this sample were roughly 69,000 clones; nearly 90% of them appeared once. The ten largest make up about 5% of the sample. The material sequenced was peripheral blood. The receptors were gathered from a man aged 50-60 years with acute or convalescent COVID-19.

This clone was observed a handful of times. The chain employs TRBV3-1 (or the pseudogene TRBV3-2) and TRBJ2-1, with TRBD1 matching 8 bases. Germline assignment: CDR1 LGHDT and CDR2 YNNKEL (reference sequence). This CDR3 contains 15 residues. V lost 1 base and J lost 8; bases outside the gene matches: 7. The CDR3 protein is CASSQGGQGVYEQFF. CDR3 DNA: TGTGCCAGCAGCCAAGGCGGACAGGGAGTCTATGAGCAGTTCTTC.

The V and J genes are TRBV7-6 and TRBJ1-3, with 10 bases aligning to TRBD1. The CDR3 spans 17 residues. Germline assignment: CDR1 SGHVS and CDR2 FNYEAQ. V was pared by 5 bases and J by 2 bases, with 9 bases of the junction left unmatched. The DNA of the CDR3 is TGTGCCAGCAGCCACTCCCGGGACAGGGGTGCTGGAAACACCATATATTTT. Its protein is CASSHSRDRGAGNTIYF.

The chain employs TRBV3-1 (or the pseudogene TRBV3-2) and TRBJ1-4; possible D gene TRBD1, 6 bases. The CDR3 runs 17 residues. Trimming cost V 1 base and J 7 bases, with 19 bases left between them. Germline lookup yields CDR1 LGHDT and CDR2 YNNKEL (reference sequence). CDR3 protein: CASSQASRRGRGEKLFF. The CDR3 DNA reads TGTGCCAGCAGCCAAGCTTCCCGCAGGGGTCGAGGTGAAAAACTGTTTTTT.

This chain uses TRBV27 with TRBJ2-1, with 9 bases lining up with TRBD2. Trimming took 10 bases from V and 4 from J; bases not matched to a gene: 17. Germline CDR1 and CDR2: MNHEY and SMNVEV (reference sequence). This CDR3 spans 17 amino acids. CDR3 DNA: TGTGCCACAAAAAGGGGGACGGGGCTAGCGGGATACAATGAGCAGTTCTTC. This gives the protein CATKRGTGLAGYNEQFF.

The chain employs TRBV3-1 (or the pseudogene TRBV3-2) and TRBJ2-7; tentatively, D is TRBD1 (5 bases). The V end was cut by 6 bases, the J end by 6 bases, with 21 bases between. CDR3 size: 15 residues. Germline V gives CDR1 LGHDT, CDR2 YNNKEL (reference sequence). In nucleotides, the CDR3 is TGTGCCAGCAGTCGTCACAGAGAAAGGGGTTTCGAGCAGTACTTC. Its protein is CASSRHRERGFEQYF.

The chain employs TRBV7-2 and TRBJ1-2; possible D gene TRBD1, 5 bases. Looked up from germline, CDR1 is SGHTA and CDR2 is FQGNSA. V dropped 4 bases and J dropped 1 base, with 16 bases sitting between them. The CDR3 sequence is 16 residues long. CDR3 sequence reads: CASSYGTSGDNYGYTF. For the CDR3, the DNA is TGTGCCAGCAGCTATGGTACCTCGGGGGATAACTATGGCTACACCTTC.

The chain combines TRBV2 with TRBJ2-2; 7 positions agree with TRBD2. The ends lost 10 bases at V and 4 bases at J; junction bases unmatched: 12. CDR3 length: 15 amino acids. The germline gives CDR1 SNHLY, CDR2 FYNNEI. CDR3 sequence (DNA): TGTGCCACCCGGGAGGAGGCCCTAAGCACCGGGGAGCTGTTTTTT. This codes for CATREEALSTGELFF. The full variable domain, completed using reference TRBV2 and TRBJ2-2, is EPEVTQTPSHQVTQMGQEVILRCVPISNHLYFYWYRQILGQKVEFLVSFYNNEISEKSEIFDDQFSVERPDGSNFTLKIRSTKLEDSAMYFCATREEALSTGELFFGEGSRLTVL.

CDR3 sequence reads: CASSEESGRGYEQFF. The CDR3 DNA sequence: TGTGCCAGCAGTGAAGAGAGCGGGAGGGGGTATGAGCAGTTCTTC. The chain uses TRBV25-1 and TRBJ2-1, with 10 bases that match TRBD2. Germline CDR1 is MGHDK and CDR2 is SYGVNS. V shed 2 bases, J shed 8 bases, and the junction held 6 bases outside the gene matches. There are 15 residues in the CDR3.

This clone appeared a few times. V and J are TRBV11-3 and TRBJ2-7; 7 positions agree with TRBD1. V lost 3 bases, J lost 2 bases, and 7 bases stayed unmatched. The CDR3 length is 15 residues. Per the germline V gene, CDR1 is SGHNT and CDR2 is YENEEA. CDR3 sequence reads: CASSFLTGRTYEQYF. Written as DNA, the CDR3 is TGTGCCAGCAGCTTCCTGACAGGGCGGACCTACGAGCAGTACTTC.

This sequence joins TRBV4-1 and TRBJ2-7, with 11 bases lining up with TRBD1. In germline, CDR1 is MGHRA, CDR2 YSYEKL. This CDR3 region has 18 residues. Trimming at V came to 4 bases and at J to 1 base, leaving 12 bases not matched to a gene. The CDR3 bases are TGCGCCAGCAGCCCGTCCCGGGACAGGGGGAGGACTTCCTACGAGCAGTACTTC. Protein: CASSPSRDRGRTSYEQYF.